This T cell receptor beta chain was sequenced in a study of T cell changes during pregnancy in multiple sclerosis. Profiling relied on immunoSEQ multiplex PCR, and the TCRdb table lists in-frame clones only, not all of them. Of tens of thousands of clones listed, roughly 90% were seen once; the top ten hold about 5.3%. V lost 0 bases, J lost 2 bases, and 13 bases lay in between. The CDR3 length is 16 residues. CDR1 and CDR2 (germline): LGHNA, YSLEER. This sequence joins TRBV4-3 and TRBJ2-5, with D possibly TRBD1 on 5 matching bases. The sequence came from a female donor in good health, enrolled as a control in a pregnancy study. The sample consisted of CD8+ T cells from peripheral blood mononuclear cells, taken in the second trimester of pregnancy. The CDR3 DNA sequence: TGCGCCAGCAGCCAAGATCGTTCCAGGGCGCAAGAGACCCAGTACTTC. Translated: CASSQDRSRAQETQYF.